These T cell receptor beta chains were read from a single sample in a study of blood T cell repertoires in COVID-19. Profiling relied on immunoSEQ multiplex PCR, and the TCRdb table lists in-frame clones only, not all of them. This table holds a few hundred thousand clones, 81% found once. The specimen sequenced was peripheral blood. All receptors derive from a human donor with acute or convalescent COVID-19. The donor label of this sample is uncertain. Both conserved end residues are part of each CDR3. Each record gives: CDR3 length, V gene, clone size, D gene, J gene, CDR3 protein, CDR3 DNA. D genes are given only for firm matches. Rows give clone size only sometimes, using once, few, many, or a class for an expanded clone.

16	TRBV5-4	-	-	TRBJ1-2	CASSLRYRSLSDGYTF	TGTGCCAGCAGCCTAAGGTACCGGTCCCTTAGCGATGGCTACACCTTC
16	TRBV5-5	-	-	TRBJ1-2	CASSLAVAGYWYGYTF	TGTGCCAGCAGCTTGGCCGTCGCAGGGTATTGGTATGGCTACACCTTC
13	TRBV5-1	-	TRBD1	TRBJ1-2	CASYTGAGYGYTF	TGCGCCAGTTACACAGGGGCTGGGTATGGCTACACCTTC
12	TRBV7-9	-	-	TRBJ1-6	CASSSLRGPLHF	TGTGCCAGCAGCTCCCTCCGGGGACCCCTCCACTTT
16	TRBV7-9	-	TRBD1	TRBJ1-3	CASSPTGGFVGNTIYF	TGTGCCAGCAGCCCGACAGGGGGCTTCGTGGGAAACACCATATATTTT
14	TRBV18	-	TRBD1	TRBJ1-2	CASSQTGVGYGYTF	TGTGCCAGCTCACAAACAGGGGTAGGATATGGCTACACCTTC
15	TRBV27	-	-	TRBJ1-6	CASRIIGTNNSPLHF	TGTGCCAGCAGGATAATCGGGACAAATAATTCACCCCTCCACTTT
14	TRBV6-1	-	-	TRBJ1-4	CASSEGAGPEKLFF	TGTGCCAGCAGTGAGGGGGCGGGTCCTGAAAAACTGTTTTTT
19	TRBV7-8	-	TRBD2	TRBJ2-1	CASSPGRTSGRGIGNEQFF	TGTGCCAGCAGCCCTGGCAGGACTAGCGGGAGGGGAATCGGCAATGAGCAGTTCTTC
14	TRBV5-1	once	-	TRBJ1-1	CASSLVAGATEAFF	TGCGCCAGCAGCTTGGTGGCTGGGGCTACTGAAGCTTTCTTT
13	TRBV19	-	TRBD1	TRBJ1-2	CASSMGQHYGYTF	TGTGCCAGTAGTATGGGACAGCACTATGGCTACACCTTC
15	TRBV5-1	-	-	TRBJ1-1	CASSLANSPGTEAFF	TGCGCCAGCAGCTTGGCCAACAGCCCGGGGACTGAAGCTTTCTTT
12	TRBV5-6	-	-	TRBJ1-1	CASSSVSTEAFF	TGTGCCAGCAGCTCCGTATCCACTGAAGCTTTCTTT
15	TRBV2	-	-	TRBJ1-5	CASSEESLSNQPQHF	TGTGCCAGCAGTGAGGAGTCCCTTAGCAATCAGCCCCAGCATTTT
15	TRBV6-5	-	-	TRBJ2-5	CASSPDRTVGETQYF	TGTGCCAGCAGTCCTGACCGGACAGTGGGGGAGACCCAGTACTTC
17	TRBV2	-	TRBD2	TRBJ2-5	CASSRGTSGSGEETQYF	TGTGCCAGCAGTCGAGGGACTAGCGGGAGTGGAGAGGAGACCCAGTACTTC
16	TRBV5-1	few	-	TRBJ1-2	CASSSDIRIALYGYTF	TGCGCCAGCAGCTCAGACATACGCATCGCTCTCTATGGCTACACCTTC
15	TRBV4-1	once	-	TRBJ1-1	CASSQVAGRLTEAFF	TGCGCCAGCAGCCAAGTCGCAGGGAGGTTAACTGAAGCTTTCTTT
15	TRBV18	-	TRBD1	TRBJ2-7	CASSRTGELLVEQYF	TGTGCCAGCTCTCGGACAGGGGAACTTCTCGTCGAGCAGTACTTC
17	TRBV11-2	-	TRBD2	TRBJ2-1	CASSLGTSGSILGEQFF	TGTGCCAGCAGCTTAGGGACTAGCGGGAGCATTCTTGGTGAGCAGTTCTTC
14	TRBV7-9	-	TRBD1	TRBJ1-1	CASETGAWNTEAFF	TGTGCCAGTGAGACAGGGGCATGGAACACTGAAGCTTTCTTT
15	TRBV28	-	TRBD1	TRBJ2-1	CASRRQGARYNEQFF	TGTGCCAGCAGACGTCAGGGGGCAAGGTACAATGAGCAGTTCTTC
16	TRBV5-5	-	TRBD2	TRBJ2-3	CASSGLGGGSTDTQYF	TGTGCCAGCAGCGGGTTGGGCGGGGGGAGCACAGATACGCAGTATTTT
15	TRBV5-1	-	-	TRBJ1-6	CASSFESSYNSPLHF	TGCGCCAGCAGCTTCGAGAGCTCCTATAATTCACCCCTCCACTTT
14	TRBV4-2	few	TRBD1	TRBJ2-7	CASSATGSGYEQYF	TGTGCCAGCAGCGCGACAGGGTCTGGCTACGAGCAGTACTTC
15	TRBV11-2	-	TRBD1	TRBJ1-3	CASSFRQGPGNTIYF	TGTGCCAGCAGCTTTCGACAGGGCCCTGGAAACACCATATATTTT
13	TRBV4-2	-	-	TRBJ2-1	CASSQVTEGEQFF	TGTGCCAGCAGCCAGGTGACGGAGGGTGAGCAGTTCTTC
14	TRBV29-1	once	TRBD1	TRBJ2-7	CSVEDQEGQGKEYF	TGCAGCGTTGAAGATCAAGAGGGACAGGGCAAAGAGTACTTC
14	TRBV3-1/TRBV3-2	-	-	TRBJ1-1	CASSQQGGATEAFF	TGTGCCAGCAGCCAACAGGGAGGAGCCACTGAAGCTTTCTTT